This passage covers 8 T cell receptor beta chains from one sample sequenced in a study of T cell clones after liver transplantation. Sequenced by immunoSEQ multiplex PCR; TCRdb stores in-frame clones only, minus some. There are some 80,000 clones in the sample; roughly 80% occur only once, and less than 0.6% lies in the top ten. Sequencing was performed on CD4+ T cells from blood, taken just over 45 months after liver transplant. The receptors stem from a human patient who received a liver transplant. The T cells may come from the graft donor.

A word on this clone: The junction departs from germline at one end; a sequencing error may be responsible. The gene calls are TRBV4-3 and TRBJ2-2; TRBD2 aligns across 9 bases. The CDR3 has 15 amino acids. Germline lookup yields CDR1 LGHNA and CDR2 YSLEER. In DNA form, the CDR3 reads TGCGCCAGCAGCCTGGGACTAGCAGAAACCGAGGAGCTGTTTTTT. Translation gives CASSLGLAETEELFF.

This clone was counted a few times. J is TRBJ1-4 and V is TRBV9, with D uncertain. V dropped 1 base and J dropped 10 bases, with 11 bases sitting between them. Germline CDR1 reads SGDLS; CDR2 reads YYNGEE. CDR3 length: 13 amino acids. Here the CDR3 DNA reads TGTGCCAGCAGCGTATCCCAGGCCGGAAAACTGTTTTTT. Its translation is CASSVSQAGKLFF. The full variable domain, rest sourced from reference TRBV9 and TRBJ1-4, is DSGVTQTPKHLITATGQRVTLRCSPRSGDLSVYWYQQSLDQGLQFLIQYYNGEERAKGNILERFSAQQFPDLHSELNLSSLELGDSALYFCASSVSQAGKLFFGSGTQLSVL.

This sequence joins TRBV12-5 and TRBJ2-5; D may match TRBD1 or TRBD2 (5 bases each). The CDR3 is 16 amino acids. The V gene lost 1 base and the J gene lost 3 bases, with 15 bases spanning the gap. Germline V gives CDR1 LGHNT, CDR2 FRNRAP. CDR3 coding DNA: TGTGCTAGTGGTTTGGGGGCCGGGACGCCCGAAGAGACCCAGTACTTC. Translated, it gives CASGLGAGTPEETQYF.

In nucleotides, the CDR3 is TGTGCCAGCAGTTCCCCGGGGCAGCCCTATGGCTACACCTTC. This codes for CASSSPGQPYGYTF. The rearrangement joins TRBV28 to TRBJ1-2; TRBD1 might be the D (5 bases). Germline V gene data show CDR1 as MDHEN and CDR2 as SYDVKM. Trimming left V 4 bases short and J 4 bases short, with 13 bases between. The CDR3 has 14 amino acids.

This clone came up a few times. The rearrangement uses TRBV7-2 and TRBJ2-1, with D possibly matching TRBD2 (6 bases). V gave up 4 bases and J gave up 12 bases, with 16 bases separating them. The CDR3 extends over 13 amino acids. CDR1 is SGHTA and CDR2 is FQGNSA in the germline V gene. The CDR3 DNA follows: TGTGCCAGCAGCTACCAGCCCGGGGGAGGGCAGTTCTTC. Protein: CASSYQPGGGQFF.

The chain joins TRBV6-5 to TRBJ1-2; TRBD1 agrees at 11 bases. V was clipped by 7 bases and J by 5 bases; unmatched bases: 6. Germline values: CDR1 MNHEY, CDR2 SVGAGI. CDR3 length equals 14 residues. The CDR3 region is CASTPDRGHYGYTF. The CDR3, as DNA: TGTGCCAGCACTCCGGACAGGGGGCATTATGGCTACACCTTC.

This chain connects TRBV9 to TRBJ1-2; D might be TRBD1 (6 bases). Germline V lookup: CDR1 SGDLS, CDR2 YYNGEE. Trimming removed 0 bases from V and 5 bases from J, with 14 bases in between. The CDR3 sequence is 15 residues long. The CDR3 here is CASSVGGGGQYGYTF. CDR3 nucleotide sequence: TGTGCCAGCAGCGTAGGAGGGGGAGGACAATATGGCTACACCTTC.

The rearrangement uses TRBV10-2 and TRBJ2-3; the match to TRBD2 covers 7 bases. The germline gives CDR1 WSHSY, CDR2 SAAADI. The CDR3 has 15 amino acids. Trimming took 7 bases from V and 5 from J; bases not matched to a gene: 12. The CDR3 loop reads CASTSLGGPKDTQYF. The CDR3 DNA reads as TGCGCCAGCACCTCTCTGGGAGGGCCTAAAGATACGCAGTATTTT.